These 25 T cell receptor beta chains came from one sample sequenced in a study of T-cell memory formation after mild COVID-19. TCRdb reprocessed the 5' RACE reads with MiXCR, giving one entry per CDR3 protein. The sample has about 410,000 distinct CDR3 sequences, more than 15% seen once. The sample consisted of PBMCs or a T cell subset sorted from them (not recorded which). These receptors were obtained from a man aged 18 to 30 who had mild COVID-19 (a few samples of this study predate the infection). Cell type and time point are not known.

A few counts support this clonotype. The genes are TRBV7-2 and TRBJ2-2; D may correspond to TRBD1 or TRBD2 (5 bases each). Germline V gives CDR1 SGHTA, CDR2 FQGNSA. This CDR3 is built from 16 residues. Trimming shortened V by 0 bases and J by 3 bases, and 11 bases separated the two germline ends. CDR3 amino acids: CASSLAAGSYTGELFF. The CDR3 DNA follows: TGTGCCAGCAGCTTAGCGGCAGGGAGCTACACCGGGGAGCTGTTTTTT.

The CDR3 protein is CASSLQNQETQYF. The CDR3 nucleotides read TGTGCCAGCAGCTTGCAAAACCAAGAGACCCAGTACTTC. The V and J genes are TRBV5-6 and TRBJ2-5, with no clear D. V lost 1 base, J lost 0 bases, and 4 bases lay in between. From germline, CDR1 is SGHDT and CDR2 YYEEEE. The CDR3 loop spans 13 amino acids.

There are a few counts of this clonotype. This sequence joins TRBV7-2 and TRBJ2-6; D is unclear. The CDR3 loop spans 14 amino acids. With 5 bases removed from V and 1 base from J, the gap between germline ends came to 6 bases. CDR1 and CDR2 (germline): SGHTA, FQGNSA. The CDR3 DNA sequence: TGTGCCAGCAGCGAACTATCTGGGGCCAACGTCCTGACTTTC. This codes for CASSELSGANVLTF.

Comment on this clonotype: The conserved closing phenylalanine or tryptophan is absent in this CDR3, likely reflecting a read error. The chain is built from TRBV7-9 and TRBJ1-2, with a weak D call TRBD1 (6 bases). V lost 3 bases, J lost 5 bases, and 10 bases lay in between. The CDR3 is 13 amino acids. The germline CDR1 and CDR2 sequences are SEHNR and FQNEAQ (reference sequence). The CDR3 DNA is TGTGCCAGCAGCTTGGGGGCACGGTATGGCTACACCTTA. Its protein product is CASSLGARYGYTL.

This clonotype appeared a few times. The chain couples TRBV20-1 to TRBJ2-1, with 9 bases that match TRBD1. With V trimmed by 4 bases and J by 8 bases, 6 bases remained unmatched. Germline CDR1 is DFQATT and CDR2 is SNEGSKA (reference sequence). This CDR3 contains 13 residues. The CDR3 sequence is CSANRGRWDEQFF. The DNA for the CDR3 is TGCAGTGCTAACAGGGGGCGCTGGGATGAGCAGTTCTTC.

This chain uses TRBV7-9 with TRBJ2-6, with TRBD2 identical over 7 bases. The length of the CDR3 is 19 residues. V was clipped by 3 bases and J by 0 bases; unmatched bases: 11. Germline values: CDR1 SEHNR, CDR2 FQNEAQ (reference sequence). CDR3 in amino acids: CASSFQWGGKTSGANVLTF. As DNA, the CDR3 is TGTGCCAGCAGCTTCCAGTGGGGGGGAAAAACCTCTGGGGCCAACGTCCTGACTTTC.

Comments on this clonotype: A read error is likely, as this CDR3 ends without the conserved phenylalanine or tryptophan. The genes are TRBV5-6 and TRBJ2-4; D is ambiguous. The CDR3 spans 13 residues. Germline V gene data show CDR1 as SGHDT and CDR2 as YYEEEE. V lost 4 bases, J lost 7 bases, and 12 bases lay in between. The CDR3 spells CASSPRSGNIQYL. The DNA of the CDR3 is TGTGCCAGCAGCCCGAGATCTGGGAACATTCAGTACCTC.

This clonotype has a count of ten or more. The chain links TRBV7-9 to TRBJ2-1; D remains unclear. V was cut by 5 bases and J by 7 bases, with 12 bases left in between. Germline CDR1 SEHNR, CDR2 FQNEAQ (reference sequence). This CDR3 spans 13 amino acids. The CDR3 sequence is CASSPRVGNEQFF. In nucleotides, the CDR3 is TGTGCCAGCAGCCCCCGAGTGGGGAATGAGCAGTTCTTC.

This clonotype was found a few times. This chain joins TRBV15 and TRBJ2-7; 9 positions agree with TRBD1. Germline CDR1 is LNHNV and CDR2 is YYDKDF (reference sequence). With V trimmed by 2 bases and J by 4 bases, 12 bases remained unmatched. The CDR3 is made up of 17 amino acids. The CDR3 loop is CATSRNLAGTGSYEQYF. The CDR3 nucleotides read TGTGCCACCAGCAGAAATCTCGCCGGGACAGGGTCGTACGAGCAGTACTTC.

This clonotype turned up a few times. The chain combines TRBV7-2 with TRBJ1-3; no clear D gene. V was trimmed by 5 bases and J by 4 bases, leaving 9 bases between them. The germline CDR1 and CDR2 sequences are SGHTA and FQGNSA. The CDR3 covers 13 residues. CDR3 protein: CASSGRAGNTIYF. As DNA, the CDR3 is TGTGCCAGCAGCGGCCGGGCCGGAAACACCATATATTTT.

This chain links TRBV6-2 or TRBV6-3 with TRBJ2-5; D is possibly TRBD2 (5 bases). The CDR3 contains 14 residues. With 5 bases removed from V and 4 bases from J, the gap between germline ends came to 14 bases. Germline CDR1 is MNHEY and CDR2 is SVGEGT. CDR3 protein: CASSPRGPRETQYF. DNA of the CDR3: TGTGCCAGCAGTCCCCGAGGGCCCAGAGAGACCCAGTACTTC.

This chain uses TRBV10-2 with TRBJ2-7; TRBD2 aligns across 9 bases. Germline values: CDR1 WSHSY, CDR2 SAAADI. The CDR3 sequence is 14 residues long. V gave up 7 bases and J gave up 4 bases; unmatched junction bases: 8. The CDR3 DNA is TGCGCCAGCAAGGAGCGGGGGGCCACGTACGAGCAGTACTTC. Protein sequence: CASKERGATYEQYF.

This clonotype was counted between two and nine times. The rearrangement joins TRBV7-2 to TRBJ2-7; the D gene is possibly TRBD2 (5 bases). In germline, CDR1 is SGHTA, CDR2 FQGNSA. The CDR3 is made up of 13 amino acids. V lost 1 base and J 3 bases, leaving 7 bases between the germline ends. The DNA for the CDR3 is TGTGCCAGCAGCTTAGTGGAGGTCTACGAGCAGTACTTC. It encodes CASSLVEVYEQYF.

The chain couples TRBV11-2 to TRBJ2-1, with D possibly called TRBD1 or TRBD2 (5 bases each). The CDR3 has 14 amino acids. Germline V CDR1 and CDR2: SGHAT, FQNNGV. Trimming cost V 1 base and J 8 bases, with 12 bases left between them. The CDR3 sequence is CASSLVPRGDEQFF. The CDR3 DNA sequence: TGTGCCAGCAGCTTAGTTCCGCGAGGGGATGAGCAGTTCTTC.

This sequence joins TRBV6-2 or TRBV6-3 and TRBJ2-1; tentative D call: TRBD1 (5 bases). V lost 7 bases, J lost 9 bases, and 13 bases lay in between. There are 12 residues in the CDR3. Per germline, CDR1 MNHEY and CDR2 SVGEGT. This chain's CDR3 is CASTPGNGEQFF. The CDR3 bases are TGTGCCAGCACCCCAGGGAACGGTGAGCAGTTCTTC.

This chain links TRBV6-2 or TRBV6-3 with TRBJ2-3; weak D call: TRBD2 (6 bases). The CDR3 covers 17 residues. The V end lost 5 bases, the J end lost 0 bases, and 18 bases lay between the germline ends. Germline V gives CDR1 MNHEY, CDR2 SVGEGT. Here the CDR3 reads CASSDWRGLTSTDTQYF. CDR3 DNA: TGTGCCAGCAGTGACTGGCGGGGCCTGACTAGCACAGATACGCAGTATTTT.

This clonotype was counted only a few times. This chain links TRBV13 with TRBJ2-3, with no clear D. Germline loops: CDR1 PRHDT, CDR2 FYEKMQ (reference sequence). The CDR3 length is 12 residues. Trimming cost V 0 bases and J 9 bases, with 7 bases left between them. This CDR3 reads CASSLGSTTQYF. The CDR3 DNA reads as TGTGCCAGCAGCTTAGGGAGCACGACGCAGTATTTT.

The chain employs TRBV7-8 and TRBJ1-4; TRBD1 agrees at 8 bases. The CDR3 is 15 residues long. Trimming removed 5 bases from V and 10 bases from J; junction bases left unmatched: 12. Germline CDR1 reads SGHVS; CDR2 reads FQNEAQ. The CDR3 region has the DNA TGTGCCAGCAGCCCAATACACGGACAGGGCCTAAAACTGTTTTTT. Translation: CASSPIHGQGLKLFF.

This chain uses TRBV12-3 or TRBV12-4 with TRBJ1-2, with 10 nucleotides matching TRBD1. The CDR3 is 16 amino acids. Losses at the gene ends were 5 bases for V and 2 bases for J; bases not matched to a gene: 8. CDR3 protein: CASSEPGQGSNYGYTF. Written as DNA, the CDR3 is TGTGCCAGCAGTGAACCGGGACAGGGGTCAAACTATGGCTACACCTTC.

The CDR3 protein is CASSQELGRGYEQYF. The CDR3 nucleotides are TGCGCCAGCAGCCAAGAGTTAGGGAGAGGATACGAGCAGTACTTC. This chain connects TRBV4-3 to TRBJ2-7; D perhaps matches TRBD2 (5 bases). Germline CDR1 reads LGHNA; CDR2 reads YSLEER. With 0 bases removed from V and 4 bases from J, the gap between germline ends came to 13 bases. This CDR3 spans 15 amino acids.

The CDR3 loop is CATSRDLTWMDSPLHF. CDR3 sequence (DNA): TGTGCCACCAGCAGAGATCTGACATGGATGGATTCACCCCTCCACTTT. The rearrangement uses TRBV15 and TRBJ1-6; no definite D call. The CDR3 has 16 amino acids. The V end lost 0 bases, the J end lost 8 bases, and 14 bases lay between the germline ends. The germline V gene encodes CDR1 LNHNV and CDR2 YYDKDF (reference sequence).

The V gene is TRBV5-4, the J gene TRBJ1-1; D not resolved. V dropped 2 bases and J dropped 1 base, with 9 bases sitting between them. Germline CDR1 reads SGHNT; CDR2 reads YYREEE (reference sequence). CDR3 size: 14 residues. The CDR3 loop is CASSFRERNTEAFF. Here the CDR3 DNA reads TGTGCCAGCAGCTTCCGTGAGAGGAACACTGAAGCTTTCTTT.

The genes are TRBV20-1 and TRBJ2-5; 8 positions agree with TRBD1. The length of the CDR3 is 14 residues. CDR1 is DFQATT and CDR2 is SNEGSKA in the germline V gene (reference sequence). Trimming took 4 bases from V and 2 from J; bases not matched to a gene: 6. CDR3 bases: TGCAGTGCTAAGGACAGGGTTGGTCAAGAGACCCAGTACTTC. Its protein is CSAKDRVGQETQYF.

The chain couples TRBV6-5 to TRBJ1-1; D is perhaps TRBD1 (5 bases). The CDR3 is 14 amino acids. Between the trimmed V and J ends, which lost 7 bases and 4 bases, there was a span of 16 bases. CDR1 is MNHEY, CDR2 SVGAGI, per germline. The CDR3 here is CASTDAGPGTEAFF. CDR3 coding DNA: TGTGCCAGCACAGACGCGGGGCCGGGCACTGAAGCTTTCTTT.

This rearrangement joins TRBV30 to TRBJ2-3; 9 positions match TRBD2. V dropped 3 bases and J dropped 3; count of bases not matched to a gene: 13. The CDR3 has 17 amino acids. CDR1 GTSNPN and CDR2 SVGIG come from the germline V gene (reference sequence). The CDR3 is CAWSPSAAGGFTDTQYF. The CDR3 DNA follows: TGTGCCTGGAGCCCCTCCGCAGCGGGGGGATTTACAGATACGCAGTATTTT.